Below, 9 T cell receptor beta chains from the same sample are listed, as sequenced in a study of OX40 agonist ivuxolimab in advanced cancers. Profiling relied on immunoSEQ multiplex PCR, and the TCRdb table lists in-frame clones only, not all of them. The sample shows tens of thousands of clones, 85% to 90% of them seen only once. Sequenced here: CD4+ or CD8+ T cells sorted from blood, sampled in a trial of the OX40 agonist ivuxolimab. All receptors derive from an adult with an advanced solid tumor such as melanoma, head and neck, liver or kidney cancer.

The CDR3 protein is CASSIPHRGLNTEAFF. As DNA, the CDR3 is TGTGCCAGTAGTATACCCCACAGGGGGCTAAACACTGAAGCTTTCTTT. The rearrangement uses TRBV19 and TRBJ1-1; 9 bases line up with TRBD1. CDR3 size: 16 residues. Per germline, CDR1 LNHDA and CDR2 SQIVND (reference sequence). The J segment lost 2 bases and the V segment lost 2 bases, leaving 6 bases of the junction unmatched.

V is TRBV6-1 and J is TRBJ2-5, with 9 bases that match TRBD1. Germline values: CDR1 MNHNS, CDR2 SASEGT. V lost 3 bases and J lost 2; bases outside the gene matches: 4. There are 15 residues in the CDR3. CDR3 nucleotide sequence: TGTGCCAGCAGTGATGGGACAGGGCGGCAAGAGACCCAGTACTTC. Its translation is CASSDGTGRQETQYF.

Written as DNA, the CDR3 is TGTGCCAGCTCACTGGACGGGAACTATGGCTACACCTTC. This gives the protein CASSLDGNYGYTF. V gene TRBV18 combines with J gene TRBJ1-2; no reliable D call. V dropped 4 bases and J dropped 2 bases, with 8 bases sitting between them. The CDR3 length is 13 residues. Germline CDR1 KGHSH, CDR2 LQKENI.

The chain joins TRBV18 to TRBJ2-1, with 7 bases lining up with TRBD1. Unmatched junction bases numbered 11, after V lost 3 bases and J lost 9 bases. The CDR3 runs 15 residues. The germline V gene has CDR1 KGHSH and CDR2 LQKENI. CDR3 DNA: TGTGCCAGCTCACCCGGGACAGCCCTTTCTCGTGAGCAGTTCTTC. This gives the protein CASSPGTALSREQFF.

This chain uses TRBV6-5 with TRBJ1-2; D possibly corresponds to TRBD1 (6 bases). Per the germline V gene, CDR1 is MNHEY and CDR2 is SVGAGI. The CDR3 loop spans 15 amino acids. V shed 2 bases and J shed 5 bases, with 15 bases lying between them. The CDR3, as DNA: TGTGCCAGCAGTTACACCAAAGGGGGGGAGTATGGCTACACCTTC. It codes for CASSYTKGGEYGYTF.

The rearrangement uses TRBV10-3 and TRBJ2-7; TRBD2 aligns across 11 bases. V trimming: 0 bases; J trimming: 4 bases; junction bases outside the gene matches: 5. The CDR3 is 16 amino acids. Germline CDR1 is ENHRY and CDR2 is SYGVKD. CDR3 DNA sequence: TGTGCCATCAGTGAGTCTGGGACTAGCGGAGGTTACGAGCAGTACTTC. This codes for CAISESGTSGGYEQYF.

The chain joins TRBV9 to TRBJ2-6, with 9 nucleotides matching TRBD1. Per the germline V gene, CDR1 is SGDLS and CDR2 is YYNGEE. With V trimmed by 4 bases and J by 1 base, 9 bases remained unmatched. The CDR3 covers 18 residues. For the CDR3, the DNA is TGTGCCAGCAGCCCGAGGACAGGGGATGAGTCTGGGGCCAACGTCCTGACTTTC. Translating gives CASSPRTGDESGANVLTF.

This clone has just one count. This rearrangement joins TRBV7-2 to TRBJ2-3, with D perhaps TRBD2 (6 bases). Trimming pared 5 bases from V and 7 bases from J, leaving 16 bases between. Germline-derived CDR1 and CDR2 are SGHTA and FQGNSA. The CDR3 is made up of 14 amino acids. The CDR3 coding sequence is TGTGCCAGCAGCCTGGAGGGTAGTCGTAATACGCAGTATTTT. This sequence encodes CASSLEGSRNTQYF.

The CDR3 coding sequence is TGCGCCAGCAGCCAAGATGCCCCGACTGGGGTGGGGACGCAGTATTTT. It yields the protein CASSQDAPTGVGTQYF. The rearrangement links TRBV4-1 to TRBJ2-3; D gene unclear. Germline CDR1 reads MGHRA; CDR2 reads YSYEKL. V was shortened by 0 bases and J by 9 bases, with 19 bases between the two germline ends. This CDR3 is built from 16 residues.